This T cell receptor beta chain was sequenced in a study of early T cells in non-severe SARS-CoV-2 infection. Individually, cDNA molecules had unique molecular identifiers attached to them. From the 5' RACE reads, TCRdb called clonotypes with MiXCR, one entry per CDR3 protein. The sample yields tens of thousands of distinct CDR3 sequences, around 8.9% seen once. The CDR3 spans 17 residues. V dropped 5 bases and J dropped 2; count of bases not matched to a gene: 12. Germline loops: CDR1 MNHNS, CDR2 SASEGT. Ten or more counts support this clonotype. Its target is not known. Study-level results: Database matching using VDJdb favored anti-spike CD8 responses, with private and CD4 specificities left missing.

This chain connects TRBV6-1 to TRBJ2-1; 7 bases agree with TRBD1. The sample was whole blood. This receptor was taken from an adult who was a healthcare worker with PCR-confirmed SARS-CoV-2 infection or an uninfected control (not recorded which). Here the CDR3 DNA reads TGTGCCAGCAGTCAAACACCACCGACAGGGCCCTACAATGAGCAGTTCTTC. Translating gives CASSQTPPTGPYNEQFF.